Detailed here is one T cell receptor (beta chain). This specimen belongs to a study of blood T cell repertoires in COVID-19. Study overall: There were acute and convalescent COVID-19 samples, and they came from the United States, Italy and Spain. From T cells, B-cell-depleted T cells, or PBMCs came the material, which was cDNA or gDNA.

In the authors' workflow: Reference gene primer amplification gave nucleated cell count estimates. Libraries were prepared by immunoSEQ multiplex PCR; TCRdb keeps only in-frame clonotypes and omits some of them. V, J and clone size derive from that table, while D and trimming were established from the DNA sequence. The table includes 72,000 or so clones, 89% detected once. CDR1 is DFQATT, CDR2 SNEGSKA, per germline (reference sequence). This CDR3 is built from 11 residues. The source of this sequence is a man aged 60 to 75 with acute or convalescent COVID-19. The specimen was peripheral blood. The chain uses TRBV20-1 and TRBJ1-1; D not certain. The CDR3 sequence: CMGALKAEAFF. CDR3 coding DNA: TGCATGGGAGCCTTGAAGGCTGAAGCTTTCTTT.